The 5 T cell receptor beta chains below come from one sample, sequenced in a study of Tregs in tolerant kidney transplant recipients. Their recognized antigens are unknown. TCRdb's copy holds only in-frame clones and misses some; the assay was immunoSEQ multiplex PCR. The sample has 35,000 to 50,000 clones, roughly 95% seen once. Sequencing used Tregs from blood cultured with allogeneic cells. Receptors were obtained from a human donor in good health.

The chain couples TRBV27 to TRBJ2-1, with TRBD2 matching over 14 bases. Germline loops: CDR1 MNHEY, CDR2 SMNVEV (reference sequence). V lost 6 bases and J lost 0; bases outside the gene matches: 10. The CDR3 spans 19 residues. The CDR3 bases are TGTGCCAGCAGCCGAAAGGGACTAGCGGGAGTCTCCTCCTACAATGAGCAGTTCTTC. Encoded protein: CASSRKGLAGVSSYNEQFF.

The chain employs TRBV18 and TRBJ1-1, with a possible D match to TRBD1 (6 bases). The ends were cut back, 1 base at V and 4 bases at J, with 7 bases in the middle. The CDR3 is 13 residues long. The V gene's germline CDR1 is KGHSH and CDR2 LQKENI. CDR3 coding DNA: TGTGCCAGCTCACCACAGGGGGGCACTGAAGCTTTCTTT. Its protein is CASSPQGGTEAFF.

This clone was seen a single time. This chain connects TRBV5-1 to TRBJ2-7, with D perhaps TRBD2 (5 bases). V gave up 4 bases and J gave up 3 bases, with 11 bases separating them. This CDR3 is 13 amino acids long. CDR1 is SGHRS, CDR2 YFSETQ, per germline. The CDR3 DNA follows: TGCGCCAGCAGCCGCGGGCTGGGCTACGAGCAGTACTTC. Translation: CASSRGLGYEQYF.

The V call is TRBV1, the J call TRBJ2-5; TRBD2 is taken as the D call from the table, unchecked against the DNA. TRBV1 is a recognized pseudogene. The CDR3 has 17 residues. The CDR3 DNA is TGCACCAGCAGCCAAGATTGCGCGGGAGGCCTGGAAGAGACCCAGTACTTC. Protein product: CTSSQDCAGGLEETQYF.

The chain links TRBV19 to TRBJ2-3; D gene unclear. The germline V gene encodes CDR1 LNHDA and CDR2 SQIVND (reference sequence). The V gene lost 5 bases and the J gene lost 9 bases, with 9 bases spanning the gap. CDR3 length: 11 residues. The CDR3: CASSARRTQYF. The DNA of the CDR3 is TGTGCCAGTAGTGCCCGGCGAACGCAGTATTTT.